The 31 T cell receptor beta chains in this list originate from one sample, sequenced in a study of T cell changes during pregnancy in multiple sclerosis. The repertoire was sequenced with immunoSEQ multiplex PCR; TCRdb's copy has only in-frame clones and lacks some. The repertoire holds around 70,000 clones, with just over 90% as singletons. The sample was peripheral blood, taken after pregnancy. The receptors stem from a female donor with multiple sclerosis, enrolled in a pregnancy study.

The chain combines TRBV9 with TRBJ2-3; 7 bases map to TRBD2. Trimming cost V 1 base and J 0 bases; bases outside gene matches: 11. CDR1 is SGDLS, CDR2 YYNGEE, per germline. The CDR3 covers 18 residues. This CDR3 is CASSVLSLASGSTDTQYF. CDR3 DNA sequence: TGTGCCAGCAGCGTACTCTCTCTGGCTAGCGGTAGCACAGATACGCAGTATTTT.

V usage is TRBV6-6 and J usage is TRBJ1-4; 7 nucleotides align to TRBD1. Trimming removed 6 bases from V and 8 bases from J; junction bases left unmatched: 6. The CDR3 runs 13 residues. Germline CDR1 is MNHNY and CDR2 is SVGAGI (reference sequence). The CDR3 sequence: CASRRQGGEKLFF. The CDR3 coding sequence is TGTGCCAGCAGGCGACAGGGAGGCGAAAAACTGTTTTTT.

The CDR3 region has the DNA TGTGCCAGCAGTTTGACTAGTAGTGCCTACAATGAGCAGTTCTTC. Amino acid sequence: CASSLTSSAYNEQFF. This chain links TRBV13 with TRBJ2-1, with D tentatively TRBD2 (6 bases). This CDR3 comprises 15 residues. Germline V CDR1 and CDR2: PRHDT, FYEKMQ (reference sequence). V was clipped by 6 bases and J by 2 bases, with 14 bases between them.

The genes are TRBV6-4 and TRBJ2-2, with D tentatively TRBD2 (6 bases). Looked up from germline, CDR1 is MRHNA and CDR2 is SNTAGT. The CDR3 length is 15 residues. V was clipped by 3 bases and J by 5 bases, with 13 bases between them. The CDR3 region is CASSEGPAGTGELFF. CDR3 bases: TGTGCCAGCAGTGAAGGTCCCGCGGGAACCGGGGAGCTGTTTTTT.

In its sample, this clone was seen once. The rearrangement joins TRBV10-3 to TRBJ2-3; 7 bases match TRBD1. Germline values: CDR1 ENHRY, CDR2 SYGVKD. V shed 1 base, J shed 3 bases, and the junction held 10 bases outside the gene matches. The CDR3 loop spans 17 amino acids. CDR3 in amino acids: CAISEFLKTGDTDTQYF. In nucleotides, the CDR3 is TGTGCCATCAGTGAGTTCCTTAAAACAGGGGATACAGATACGCAGTATTTT.

The V gene is TRBV9, the J gene TRBJ2-1; D is unresolved. Trimming removed 2 bases from V and 4 bases from J, with 7 bases in between. CDR3 length: 13 amino acids. In germline, CDR1 is SGDLS, CDR2 YYNGEE. The CDR3 nucleotides are TGTGCCAGCAGCGTTTCGCGGTACAATGAGCAGTTCTTC. It codes for CASSVSRYNEQFF.

The CDR3 sequence: CASSASRAYEQYF. In DNA, the CDR3 is TGTGCCAGCAGCGCGAGCAGGGCCTACGAGCAGTACTTC. The chain carries TRBV7-8 and TRBJ2-7; D is possibly TRBD1 (5 bases). The V and J ends lost 5 bases and 2 bases respectively, with 10 bases between them. The germline CDR1 and CDR2 sequences are SGHVS and FQNEAQ. The CDR3 loop spans 13 amino acids.

The chain combines TRBV9 with TRBJ2-7; D gene ambiguous. Germline V gene sequence: CDR1 SGDLS, CDR2 YYNGEE. The CDR3 runs 12 residues. Between the trimmed V and J ends, which lost 6 bases and 2 bases, there was a span of 9 bases. The CDR3 coding sequence is TGTGCCAGCACCCCCTTTACCTACGAGCAGTACTTC. Residues: CASTPFTYEQYF.

This clone was seen a single time. The chain combines TRBV9 with TRBJ2-5; 10 bases fit TRBD1. Trimming took 3 bases from V and 4 from J; bases not matched to a gene: 9. The CDR3 length is 16 residues. The germline V gene has CDR1 SGDLS and CDR2 YYNGEE. DNA of the CDR3: TGTGCCAGCAGCGGTCCGGGACAGGGGTCAGGAGAGACCCAGTACTTC. Translation: CASSGPGQGSGETQYF. The variable domain in full, with the rest retrieved from reference TRBV9 and TRBJ2-5, is DSGVTQTPKHLITATGQRVTLRCSPRSGDLSVYWYQQSLDQGLQFLIQYYNGEERAKGNILERFSAQQFPDLHSELNLSSLELGDSALYFCASSGPGQGSGETQYFGPGTRLLVL.

The J gene is TRBJ1-5, the V gene TRBV6-1, with 9 bases that match TRBD1. The CDR3 is 12 residues long. CDR1 MNHNS and CDR2 SASEGT come from the germline V gene. The CDR3 sequence is CVSTGGDQPQHF. For the CDR3, the DNA is TGTGTCAGTACAGGGGGCGATCAGCCCCAGCATTTT.

The rearrangement joins TRBV11-2 to TRBJ2-7; TRBD2 matches at 11 bases. J was trimmed by 0 bases and V by 1 base; bases with no gene match: 11. The CDR3 runs 19 residues. Germline CDR1 reads SGHAT; CDR2 reads FQNNGV. In DNA, the CDR3 is TGTGCCAGCAGCTTAGGGGCCCTAGCGGGAGGTCCCAGCTCCTACGAGCAGTACTTC. This translates into CASSLGALAGGPSSYEQYF.

This chain links TRBV6-4 with TRBJ2-3; TRBD2 matches 9 bases. Germline V gene data show CDR1 as MRHNA and CDR2 as SNTAGT. CDR3 length: 16 residues. J was trimmed by 5 bases and V by 3 bases; bases with no gene match: 9. CDR3 sequence (DNA): TGTGCCAGCAGTGAGAAGGTAGCGGGAGAAGGAGATACGCAGTATTTT. This translates into CASSEKVAGEGDTQYF.

This clone appeared a few times. This chain connects TRBV5-1 to TRBJ2-3, with TRBD1 identical over 7 bases. Germline V lookup: CDR1 SGHRS, CDR2 YFSETQ. This CDR3 is 14 amino acids long. V trimming: 3 bases; J trimming: 0 bases; junction bases outside the gene matches: 1. CDR3 nucleotides: TGCGCCAGCAGCTGGACAGGTAGCACAGATACGCAGTATTTT. As protein: CASSWTGSTDTQYF.

The J gene is TRBJ2-3, the V gene TRBV19, with 8 positions matching TRBD2. The CDR3 sequence is 16 residues long. V was clipped by 5 bases and J by 1 base; unmatched bases: 8. The germline V gene has CDR1 LNHDA and CDR2 SQIVND (reference sequence). Here the CDR3 reads CASSARGGQGTDTQYF. The CDR3 DNA sequence: TGTGCCAGTAGTGCACGGGGGGGCCAAGGCACAGATACGCAGTATTTT.

The rearrangement uses TRBV19 and TRBJ1-1, with 7 bases identical to TRBD1. V shed 6 bases and J 0 bases; nucleotides not matched to a gene: 7. Germline assignment: CDR1 LNHDA and CDR2 SQIVND (reference sequence). The CDR3 runs to 15 residues. CDR3 in amino acids: CASRATGEVNTEAFF. Here the CDR3 DNA reads TGTGCCAGTAGGGCAACAGGGGAAGTGAACACTGAAGCTTTCTTT.

The chain carries TRBV13 and TRBJ2-7; a weak D match, TRBD1 (6 bases). Germline V gene lookup returns CDR1 PRHDT and CDR2 FYEKMQ (reference sequence). The CDR3 covers 12 residues. With 5 bases removed from V and 3 bases from J, the gap between germline ends came to 8 bases. CDR3 sequence: CASSRQDYEQYF. CDR3 nucleotides: TGTGCCAGCAGCCGACAGGACTACGAGCAGTACTTC.

The chain has TRBV9 and TRBJ2-2; D remains unclear. In germline, CDR1 is SGDLS, CDR2 YYNGEE. The germline V and J ends were trimmed by 4 bases and 7 bases, with 8 bases remaining between them. The CDR3 totals 12 residues. CDR3 sequence reads: CASSPWSGELFF. CDR3 sequence (DNA): TGTGCCAGCAGCCCGTGGAGCGGGGAGCTGTTTTTT. The complete variable domain, with remaining parts taken from reference TRBV9 and TRBJ2-2, reads DSGVTQTPKHLITATGQRVTLRCSPRSGDLSVYWYQQSLDQGLQFLIQYYNGEERAKGNILERFSAQQFPDLHSELNLSSLELGDSALYFCASSPWSGELFFGEGSRLTVL.

The V call is TRBV28, the J call TRBJ1-1, with 11 positions matching TRBD1. This CDR3 is built from 16 residues. CDR1 and CDR2 (germline): MDHEN, SYDVKM. V shed 5 bases and J 1 base; nucleotides not matched to a gene: 6. CDR3 protein: CASSLRDRGRNTEAFF. The CDR3 coding sequence is TGTGCCAGCAGTCTCCGGGACAGGGGGAGGAACACTGAAGCTTTCTTT.

The chain links TRBV5-1 to TRBJ1-1; D might be TRBD1 (5 bases). The CDR3 runs 13 residues. Germline CDR1 and CDR2: SGHRS and YFSETQ. Trimming pared 4 bases from V and 1 base from J, leaving 8 bases between. This CDR3 reads CASSPTENTEAFF. CDR3 bases: TGCGCCAGCAGCCCGACAGAGAACACTGAAGCTTTCTTT.

The chain joins TRBV5-5 to TRBJ2-7; tentative D call: TRBD1 (7 bases). V gave up 2 bases and J gave up 5 bases, with 11 bases separating them. The length of the CDR3 is 13 residues. Germline V lookup: CDR1 SGHKS, CDR2 YYEKEE (reference sequence). The CDR3, as DNA: TGTGCCAGCAGCTTCAGGGGGGTGAACGAGCAGTACTTC. Residues: CASSFRGVNEQYF. The whole variable domain, filled in from reference TRBV5-5 and TRBJ2-7, reads DAGVTQSPTHLIKTRGQQVTLRCSPISGHKSVSWYQQVLGQGPQFIFQYYEKEERGRGNFPDRFSARQFPNYSSELNVNALLLGDSALYLCASSFRGVNEQYFGPGTRLTVT.

The V call is TRBV4-3, the J call TRBJ2-3; possibly TRBD2 for D (6 bases). The CDR3 has 17 amino acids. V was shortened by 3 bases and J by 0 bases, with 16 bases between the two germline ends. Germline V gene sequence: CDR1 LGHNA, CDR2 YSLEER. The CDR3 sequence: CASSQFWRGPSTDTQYF. CDR3 nucleotide sequence: TGCGCCAGCAGCCAGTTCTGGAGGGGACCAAGCACAGATACGCAGTATTTT.

The chain combines TRBV18 with TRBJ1-2; 8 nucleotides line up with TRBD1. With 1 base clipped from V and 8 bases from J, the junction kept 3 bases outside the gene matches. Per the germline V gene, CDR1 is KGHSH and CDR2 is LQKENI. This CDR3 is 13 amino acids long. Here the CDR3 reads CASSPRDRWGYTF. The CDR3 coding sequence is TGTGCCAGCTCACCACGGGACAGGTGGGGCTACACCTTC.

The rearrangement joins TRBV5-1 to TRBJ1-1; the D gene is possibly TRBD1 (6 bases). The CDR3 runs to 14 residues. With 4 bases removed from V and 1 base from J, the gap between germline ends came to 11 bases. Germline CDR1 is SGHRS and CDR2 is YFSETQ. The CDR3 sequence is CASSPGGPNTEAFF. The CDR3 region has the DNA TGCGCCAGCAGCCCCGGGGGGCCGAACACTGAAGCTTTCTTT.

The rearrangement links TRBV5-4 to TRBJ2-7; TRBD2 matches at 9 bases. In germline, CDR1 is SGHNT, CDR2 YYREEE (reference sequence). This CDR3 has 16 amino acids. Trimming removed 1 base from V and 3 bases from J; junction bases left unmatched: 8. Here the CDR3 reads CASSLRPSGKDYEQYF. For the CDR3, the DNA is TGTGCCAGCAGCTTGAGGCCTAGCGGGAAAGACTACGAGCAGTACTTC.

V and J are TRBV29-1 and TRBJ1-4; D gene uncertain. The ends were cut back, 6 bases at V and 0 bases at J, with 8 bases in the middle. Per the germline V gene, CDR1 is SQVTM and CDR2 is ANQGSEA. The CDR3 runs to 13 residues. CDR3 nucleotide sequence: TGCAGCGTCGCAACTGCAACTAATGAAAAACTGTTTTTT. Its translation: CSVATATNEKLFF.

This chain connects TRBV6-1 to TRBJ1-3; D remains ambiguous. Trimming shortened V by 7 bases and J by 2 bases, and 6 bases separated the two germline ends. CDR1 and CDR2 (germline): MNHNS, SASEGT. CDR3 length: 12 residues. This chain's CDR3 is CASTLTGNTIYF. In DNA form, the CDR3 reads TGTGCCAGCACCCTAACTGGAAACACCATATATTTT.

This chain uses TRBV5-4 with TRBJ2-3, with a weak D call TRBD2 (5 bases). The V and J ends lost 0 bases and 0 bases respectively, with 14 bases between them. The V gene's germline CDR1 is SGHNT and CDR2 YYREEE (reference sequence). The CDR3 sequence is 17 residues long. CDR3 residues: CASSLDISAASTDTQYF. CDR3 DNA: TGTGCCAGCAGCTTGGATATTAGCGCGGCTAGCACAGATACGCAGTATTTT.

This chain joins TRBV10-1 and TRBJ2-7; tentatively, D is TRBD2 (5 bases). The CDR3 runs 16 residues. The V gene's germline CDR1 is WNHNN and CDR2 SYGVQD (reference sequence). V lost 3 bases and J lost 3, with 18 bases in between. CDR3 sequence (DNA): TGCGCCAGCAGTGATGGAGGACTTGCATGGGGCTACGAGCAGTACTTC. This sequence encodes CASSDGGLAWGYEQYF.

V and J are TRBV10-1 and TRBJ2-2; TRBD2 aligns across 10 bases. Germline CDR1 and CDR2: WNHNN and SYGVQD (reference sequence). Unmatched junction bases numbered 6, after V lost 7 bases and J lost 7 bases. This CDR3 region has 14 residues. The CDR3 region has the DNA TGCGCCAGCAAAACTAGCGGGGTTGGCGGGGAGCTGTTTTTT. Translating it yields CASKTSGVGGELFF.

This chain uses TRBV28 with TRBJ2-3, with 12 bases matching TRBD2. Germline values: CDR1 MDHEN, CDR2 SYDVKM. The V segment lost 4 bases and the J segment 2 bases; nucleotides outside the gene matches: 7. The CDR3 contains 17 residues. The CDR3 DNA is TGTGCCAGCAGTTCCGGACTAGCGGGGCAGAACACAGATACGCAGTATTTT. Its translation: CASSSGLAGQNTDTQYF.

The J gene is TRBJ1-1, the V gene TRBV19; weak D call: TRBD1 (6 bases). V was trimmed by 3 bases and J by 2 bases, leaving 16 bases between them. The CDR3 covers 16 residues. In germline, CDR1 is LNHDA, CDR2 SQIVND (reference sequence). The CDR3 DNA follows: TGTGCCAGTAGTATTATTCGGGGGGCGGGAAACACTGAAGCTTTCTTT. Residues: CASSIIRGAGNTEAFF.